This T cell receptor (beta chain) was recovered during a study of human T cells and chemical hapten exposure (dated by TCRdb to about 2021). About the investigation overall: For sensitization, 2% DPC in acetone was applied to a 2 cm by 2 cm area of upper inner arm skin. Weekly therapeutic DPC doses were additionally applied to the scalp of patients throughout the roughly 25-week study period. Patch testing on the upper back used Finn chambers containing 0.01% DPC, with scoring done after 6 days according to International Contact Dermatitis Research Group standards. The patient cohort, mostly female, included alopecia areata with under or over 50% scalp involvement, alopecia totalis and alopecia universalis. Libraries were combined into a pool for sequencing, and differences in TCR yield between samples came mainly from small differences in library volumes within the pool. Peripheral blood TCR repertoire changes were tracked in vivo in alopecia patients during primary and secondary sensitization to the hapten diphenylcyclopropenone (DPC). Blood samples were taken from patients before sensitization (week 0) and at 2, 6 and about 24 weeks after DPC sensitization. Nearly 30 alopecia patients gave blood for TCR sequencing at one to four time points (pre-sensitization, 2, 6 and 24 weeks).

General conclusions and limits of the study: DPC sensitization did not change the number of TCRs with a frequency above 1 in 1000, and there was no evidence of changes in global repertoire structure. After repeated subsampling, the strength of the expansion versus patch-test correlation and the threshold at which it became significant changed. Patch test score correlated positively with the number of PT1 expanded TCRs, reaching significance at thresholds 8, 16 and 32 but not at 4. Because all patients had alopecia, a presumed autoimmune disease, the immune response of the patients might differ from that of healthy individuals. Compared with pre-sensitization or healthy control sets, expanded TCRs formed significantly more large CDR3 similarity clusters, which is consistent with antigen-driven responses.

Libraries were made using RACE. TCRdb names NextSeq 500 as the instrument used. During library preparation, unique molecular identifiers were attached to individual cDNA molecules so that TCRs could be counted in a quantitative, reproducible way. Each blood RNA sample was used to sequence both TCR alpha and TCR beta chains. The authors processed their data as follows. Samples had a median of 95,638 TCRs, with a range from roughly 20,000 to 690,600. V, J and CDR3 annotation of the TCR reads was performed with the Decombinator software suite. For PS versus PT1 abundance plots, all samples were subsampled to the same number of TCRs (28,000). TCRs were defined as expanded if absent before sensitization and observed at least eight times at the 2-week time point. The public reads were run again by TCRdb, first through fastp at Q25 and then through MiXCR, and only productive beta chains were kept. CDR3 protein duplicates are merged, each entry listing the most common genes and DNA. These V and J calls rely on TCRdb rather than the paper's analysis. The table for this sample lists some 360,000 distinct CDR3 sequences; 4% to 6% of them were counted only once. The ten largest clonotypes hold 2.6% of the sample.

This clonotype was recorded at least ten times. Its antigen is not yet known. It has no much larger one-base neighbor in the sample; base qualities were not kept. The time point label of this sample denotes: pre-sensitization, week 0. The meaning of the sample's treatment or condition label: therapeutic diphenylcyclopropenone sensitization with weekly scalp DPC. Blood at each patch-test visit was drawn before the patch test was applied. Patients were considered eligible if aged 18 to 70, diagnosed with alopecia and deemed suitable for DPC therapy, and patients were excluded if pregnant. Total RNA was extracted from unfractionated whole blood collected in Tempus Blood RNA tubes. The V and J ends are trimmed by 3 bases and 2 bases, leaving 8 bases between them. From its cysteine to its phenylalanine, the CDR3 spans 14 amino acids. The read is trimmed to its CDR3 DNA, 42 bases read in frame from base 1. Based on the germline V gene (reference sequence), the CDR1 and CDR2 sequences are LNHDA and SQIVND.

This receptor was taken from a woman in her forties or fifties with alopecia areata. Some clones in this sample may be carry-over from other donors' samples. Source: whole blood, taken in connection with sensitization to the hapten diphenylcyclopropenone (DPC). The chain joins TRBV19 to TRBJ1-5; too little of a D gene remains to name it. The CDR3 sequence is CASSMLHRNQPQHF. The bases are TGTGCCAGTAGTATGCTACACCGCAATCAGCCCCAGCATTTT.